These T cell receptor beta chains were read from a single sample in a study of T-cell reconstitution after alpha-beta-depleted transplantation in children. TCRdb re-called the PCR reads with MiXCR, one entry per CDR3 protein. The sample contains some 500,000 distinct CDR3 sequences, around 19% of which appear only once. The sample in question was PBMCs from the stem cell graft donor, obtained from the stem cell graft. These receptor sequences come from a human donor who donated a stem cell graft to a child with acute lymphoblastic leukemia. Both conserved end residues are part of each CDR3. Fields, in order: clone size, D gene, J gene, V gene, CDR3 protein, CDR3 DNA. The D gene is left open where the match is weak. Only some rows state a clone size, as once, few, many or a class for expanded clones.

many	TRBD1	TRBJ1-1	TRBV18	CASSTLRPGQGANTEAFF	TGTGCCAGCTCAACCCTACGCCCGGGACAGGGGGCGAACACTGAAGCTTTCTTT
-	-	TRBJ1-5	TRBV10-3	CAISGQENQPQHF	TGTGCCATCAGTGGACAGGAGAATCAGCCCCAGCATTTT
-	TRBD1	TRBJ1-1	TRBV29-1	CRAQGAQFEASF	TGCAGGGCCCAGGGGGCCCAATTTGAAGCTTCCTTT
many	TRBD2	TRBJ2-1	TRBV11-2	CASSSPGGSYNEQFF	TGTGCCAGCAGTTCCCCGGGAGGATCATACAATGAGCAGTTCTTC
few	-	TRBJ2-7	TRBV14	CASSQDLLGIAYEQYF	TGTGCCAGCAGCCAAGACCTTTTAGGGATAGCTTACGAGCAGTACTTC
few	TRBD1	TRBJ2-7	TRBV2	CASSEGQGVYEQYF	TGTGCCAGCAGTGAGGGACAGGGGGTCTACGAGCAGTACTTC
-	-	TRBJ2-1	TRBV3-1	CASSQDVGRLSYNEQFF	TGTGCCAGCAGCCAAGACGTGGGCAGGTTATCCTACAATGAGCAGTTCTTC
few	-	TRBJ2-7	TRBV10-3	CAIRRGGGYEQYF	TGTGCCATCAGGCGGGGTGGAGGGTACGAGCAGTACTTC
-	TRBD1	TRBJ2-7	TRBV7-8	CASSPYTGDEQYF	TGTGCCAGCAGCCCGTACACAGGGGACGAGCAGTACTTC
few	-	TRBJ2-7	TRBV5-1	CASSESLGEQYF	TGCGCCAGCTCTGAGAGTCTCGGCGAGCAGTACTTC
-	TRBD1	TRBJ1-4	TRBV6-1	CASRWTGGLNEKLFF	TGTGCCAGCAGGTGGACAGGGGGCTTGAATGAAAAACTGTTTTTT
few	-	TRBJ1-2	TRBV27	CASSLGLSGGRYGYTF	TGTGCCAGCAGTTTAGGGTTATCGGGGGGCCGGTATGGCTACACCTTC
-	TRBD1	TRBJ1-2	TRBV9	CASSRQGYYGYTF	TGTGCCAGCAGCCGACAGGGTTACTATGGCTACACCTTC
few	-	TRBJ1-5	TRBV20-1	CSARPSKGWQPQHF	TGCAGTGCTAGACCCTCGAAGGGATGGCAGCCCCAGCATTTT
few	TRBD1	TRBJ2-5	TRBV4-2	CASSYRDRDFQETQYF	TGTGCCAGCAGCTACCGGGACAGAGATTTCCAAGAGACCCAGTACTTC
many	TRBD2	TRBJ2-3	TRBV20-1	CSATLSSGRYTDTQYF	TGCAGTGCTACCTTAAGTAGCGGGAGGTACACAGATACGCAGTATTTT
-	TRBD1	TRBJ1-4	TRBV5-1	CASSFGRGLNGEKLFF	TGCGCCAGCAGCTTCGGCAGGGGGCTAAATGGTGAAAAACTGTTTTTT
few	TRBD1	TRBJ2-1	TRBV7-3	CASSPNGMTGSYNEQFF	TGTGCCAGCAGCCCCAATGGGATGACAGGGTCCTACAATGAGCAGTTCTTC
-	TRBD2	TRBJ2-7	TRBV28	CASSGGLTYEQYF	TGTGCCTCTAGCGGGGGCCTCACCTACGAGCAGTACTTC
-	-	TRBJ2-1	TRBV6-4	CASSDREFREQFF	TGTGCCAGCAGTGACCGGGAGTTTAGGGAGCAGTTCTTC
once	-	TRBJ2-4	TRBV5-2	CASNFPDRDRGLRARRLSKNIQYF	TGTGCCAGCAACTTTCCCGACCGGGACAGGGGGCTTAGGGCCCGACGGCTCTCCAAAAACATTCAGTACTTC
-	TRBD2	TRBJ2-7	TRBV4-2	CASGDPGLATSREQYF	TGTGCCAGCGGAGACCCGGGACTAGCGACTTCTCGGGAGCAGTACTTC
few	TRBD1	TRBJ2-1	TRBV20-1	CSASGGTGYNEQFF	TGCAGTGCATCAGGGGGGACAGGATACAATGAGCAGTTCTTC
once	TRBD1	TRBJ1-2	TRBV5-1	CASSLEIGAGGYGYTF	TGCGCCAGCAGCTTGGAAATCGGGGCAGGGGGCTATGGCTACACCTTC
-	-	TRBJ1-4	TRBV27	CASSPGTVGKLFF	TGTGCCAGCAGTCCAGGGACGGTTGGAAAACTGTTTTTT
many	TRBD2	TRBJ2-3	TRBV11-2	CASSSGLDTDTQYF	TGTGCCAGCAGCTCAGGACTAGACACAGATACGCAGTATTTT
-	TRBD2	TRBJ2-3	TRBV12-3/TRBV12-4	CASRTRTSGSIQDTQYF	TGTGCCAGCAGAACTCGGACTAGCGGGAGTATTCAAGATACGCAGTATTTT
-	-	TRBJ2-1	TRBV27	CVSKHGPHEQFF	TGTGTCTCTAAACACGGACCTCATGAGCAGTTCTTC
few	-	TRBJ2-7	TRBV12-3/TRBV12-4	CASRGRGGLSTYEQYF	TGTGCCAGCAGGGGTAGAGGGGGGTTGAGCACCTACGAGCAGTACTTC
few	-	TRBJ2-7	TRBV7-9	CASSSTTGPFGREQYF	TGTGCCAGCAGCTCCACCACCGGGCCCTTCGGGCGAGAGCAGTACTTC
-	-	TRBJ2-5	TRBV2	CASSEALPAGVVGETQYF	TGTGCCAGCAGTGAAGCGCTTCCGGCAGGGGTGGTTGGAGAGACCCAGTACTTC
-	-	TRBJ1-1	TRBV6-2/TRBV6-3	CASRVAGDTEAFF	TGTGCCAGCAGAGTCGCGGGGGACACTGAAGCTTTCTTT
-	-	TRBJ1-5	TRBV21-1	CASSKVGPVGHVLYSNQPQHF	TGTGCCAGCAGCAAAGTTGGCCCCGTGGGACACGTACTCTATAGCAATCAGCCCCAGCATTTT
-	-	TRBJ1-1	TRBV5-1	CASSQDRYTEAFF	TGCGCCAGCAGCCAGGACAGATACACTGAAGCTTTCTTT
few	-	TRBJ1-1	TRBV20-1	CSASPIQGWGTEAFF	TGCAGTGCTAGCCCCATACAGGGATGGGGCACTGAAGCTTTCTTT
-	TRBD2	TRBJ2-7	TRBV7-3	CASSRVAGDEQYF	TGTGCCAGCAGCCGAGTAGCGGGGGACGAGCAGTACTTC
few	-	TRBJ1-1	TRBV7-6	CASSALQDTEAFF	TGTGCCAGCAGCGCCCTCCAGGACACTGAAGCTTTCTTT
-	TRBD2	TRBJ2-7	TRBV27	CASSVSAGLALYEQYF	TGTGCCAGCAGTGTATCTGCGGGACTAGCGCTGTACGAGCAGTACTTC
-	-	TRBJ1-2	TRBV7-3	CASSPSGDGYTF	TGTGCCAGCAGCCCCTCAGGGGATGGCTACACCTTC
-	-	TRBJ2-3	TRBV5-1	CASSLGGRPLRDTDTQYF	TGCGCCAGCAGCTTGGGTGGGAGGCCTCTTCGGGACACAGATACGCAGTATTTT
-	-	TRBJ2-3	TRBV6-4	CASSDGRSTDTQYF	TGTGCCAGCAGTGACGGACGAAGCACAGATACGCAGTATTTT
-	-	TRBJ1-2	TRBV18	CASSPTERSYGYTF	TGTGCCAGCTCACCGACAGAACGTAGCTATGGCTACACCTTC
-	-	TRBJ2-7	TRBV10-3	CAISRPRGSPIKDYEQYF	TGTGCCATCAGCAGGCCTAGGGGGAGTCCCATTAAGGACTACGAGCAGTACTTC
few	-	TRBJ2-3	TRBV5-1	CASSFSDRRTDTQYF	TGCGCCAGCAGCTTTAGCGACAGACGCACAGATACGCAGTATTTT
few	-	TRBJ2-1	TRBV6-2/TRBV6-3	CASSYVLYNEQFF	TGTGCCAGCAGTTACGTACTGTACAATGAGCAGTTCTTC
-	-	TRBJ1-5	TRBV20-1	CSASPLPAHSSNQPQHF	TGCAGTGCTAGCCCCCTACCAGCCCACAGTTCTAATCAGCCCCAGCATTTT
-	-	TRBJ2-4	TRBV5-1	CASSLGALTKNIQYF	TGCGCCAGCAGCTTGGGGGCCCTCACCAAAAACATTCAGTACTTC
-	-	TRBJ2-1	TRBV20-1	CSASWDRRLAGRVNEQFF	TGCAGTGCTAGTTGGGACAGGCGGCTAGCGGGGAGGGTCAATGAGCAGTTCTTC
-	-	TRBJ2-1	TRBV20-1	CSARDLSGTYNEQFF	TGCAGTGCTAGAGATCTTAGCGGAACCTACAATGAGCAGTTCTTC
few	-	TRBJ1-1	TRBV18	CASSALGGDTEAFF	TGTGCCAGCTCAGCTCTAGGAGGGGACACTGAAGCTTTCTTT
-	TRBD2	TRBJ2-1	TRBV20-1	CSARVASGSWNEQFF	TGCAGTGCTAGAGTGGCTAGCGGGAGTTGGAATGAGCAGTTCTTC
few	TRBD2	TRBJ2-3	TRBV7-9	CASSPRGEGSDTQYF	TGTGCCAGCAGCCCTCGGGGGGAGGGGTCAGATACGCAGTATTTT
few	TRBD1	TRBJ1-5	TRBV15	CATGTGGNQPQHF	TGTGCCACCGGGACAGGGGGCAATCAGCCCCAGCATTTT
-	-	TRBJ2-3	TRBV4-1	CASSQANTGEDTQYF	TGCGCCAGCAGCCAAGCGAATACGGGAGAAGATACGCAGTATTTT
-	TRBD1	TRBJ2-1	TRBV6-2/TRBV6-3	CASSTRDRGEVYNEQFF	TGTGCCAGCAGTACCCGGGACAGGGGGGAGGTCTACAATGAGCAGTTCTTC
-	TRBD1	TRBJ2-7	TRBV6-5	CASSYSWTGAYEQYF	TGTGCCAGCAGTTACTCCTGGACAGGGGCCTACGAGCAGTACTTC
-	-	TRBJ2-1	TRBV12-3/TRBV12-4	CASRPGHPNNEQFF	TGTGCCAGCAGACCGGGACACCCTAACAATGAGCAGTTCTTC
-	TRBD2	TRBJ2-2	TRBV5-1	CASSPSGRSYTGELFF	TGCGCCAGCAGCCCAAGCGGGAGGTCCTACACCGGGGAGCTGTTTTTT
-	-	TRBJ1-1	TRBV25-1	CASSDAGEGGNTEAFF	TGTGCCAGCAGTGACGCGGGGGAAGGGGGAAACACTGAAGCTTTCTTT